The 17 T cell receptor beta chains below were found in one sample sequenced in a study of shared clonotypes between healthy human individuals. CD45RO negativity and positive selection for CCR7 defined naive CD8 cells, a population that excluded terminally differentiated effector memory CD45RA+ cells. The protocol was immunoSEQ multiplex PCR, while the TCRdb copy is restricted to in-frame clones and leaves out a portion. The sample includes about 2.2 million clones, 80% to 95% seen only once; the top ten take 1.5% to 2%. The source material was naive CD8+ T cells from PBMCs. These receptors came from a man aged 18-30 years in good health. Some clones in this sample may be carry-over from other donors' samples.

This sequence joins TRBV29-1 and TRBJ1-1, with 7 nucleotides matching TRBD1. Germline CDR1 reads SQVTM; CDR2 reads ANQGSEA. This CDR3 comprises 13 residues. The ends lost 7 bases at V and 4 bases at J; junction bases unmatched: 9. The CDR3 loop is CSARQGGGTEAFF. CDR3 coding DNA: TGCAGCGCCCGACAGGGTGGGGGCACTGAAGCTTTCTTT.

V usage is TRBV10-3 and J usage is TRBJ1-1, with D unresolved. Trimming cost V 3 bases and J 3 bases, with 5 bases left between them. Per the germline V gene, CDR1 is ENHRY and CDR2 is SYGVKD. The CDR3 covers 12 residues. The CDR3 nucleotides are TGTGCCATCAGTGATCGGGACACTGAAGCTTTCTTT. The encoded protein is CAISDRDTEAFF.

This sequence joins TRBV9 and TRBJ1-1, with 9 bases matching TRBD1. The V gene end was trimmed by 5 bases and the J gene end by 4 bases; junction bases not matched to a gene: 3. The CDR3 loop spans 13 amino acids. Looked up from germline, CDR1 is SGDLS and CDR2 is YYNGEE. CDR3 amino acids: CASRGTGRTEAFF. In DNA form, the CDR3 reads TGTGCCAGCAGGGGGACAGGGCGCACTGAAGCTTTCTTT. The variable domain in full, completed from reference TRBV9 and TRBJ1-1, reads DSGVTQTPKHLITATGQRVTLRCSPRSGDLSVYWYQQSLDQGLQFLIQYYNGEERAKGNILERFSAQQFPDLHSELNLSSLELGDSALYFCASRGTGRTEAFFGQGTRLTVV.

The chain is built from TRBV7-8 and TRBJ2-2; the D gene is possibly TRBD2 (6 bases). Trimming pared 3 bases from V and 5 bases from J, leaving 13 bases between. There are 15 residues in the CDR3. Germline values: CDR1 SGHVS, CDR2 FQNEAQ. CDR3 sequence (DNA): TGTGCCAGCAGCTTCCTCCTGGCGGGAACCGGGGAGCTGTTTTTT. Amino acid sequence: CASSFLLAGTGELFF.

The rearrangement joins TRBV19 to TRBJ2-7, with TRBD2 matching over 8 bases. V dropped 3 bases and J dropped 3; count of bases not matched to a gene: 7. Germline V gene lookup returns CDR1 LNHDA and CDR2 SQIVND (reference sequence). The CDR3 loop spans 15 amino acids. CDR3 nucleotide sequence: TGTGCCAGTAGTATCGGAGCGGGAGCCTACTACGAGCAGTACTTC. This codes for CASSIGAGAYYEQYF.

The rearrangement joins TRBV9 to TRBJ2-7; D is unclear. Germline lookup yields CDR1 SGDLS and CDR2 YYNGEE. Trimming cost V 3 bases and J 0 bases, with 10 bases left between them. The CDR3 contains 14 residues. CDR3 coding DNA: TGTGCCAGCAGCGCCTGGGCGGACTCCTACGAGCAGTACTTC. Protein product: CASSAWADSYEQYF.

The chain carries TRBV19 and TRBJ2-4; TRBD2 might be the D (7 bases). CDR3 length: 15 amino acids. The germline CDR1 and CDR2 sequences are LNHDA and SQIVND (reference sequence). V dropped 3 bases and J dropped 5 bases, with 14 bases sitting between them. The CDR3 nucleotides read TGTGCCAGTAGTATCCTGGGGGGGGCGGAAAACATTCAGTACTTC. Protein: CASSILGGAENIQYF.

The chain has TRBV4-2 and TRBJ1-1; D remains unclear. Germline V gene data show CDR1 as LGHNA and CDR2 as YNFKEQ. The CDR3 sequence is 13 residues long. Trimming removed 1 base from V and 7 bases from J, with 10 bases in between. The CDR3 region has the DNA TGTGCCAGCAGCCAAGGCGAGTGGAGTGAAGCTTTCTTT. It encodes CASSQGEWSEAFF.

The chain uses TRBV10-2 and TRBJ2-7, with D tentatively TRBD1 or TRBD2 (5 bases each). Germline V gene data show CDR1 as WSHSY and CDR2 as SAAADI. V was clipped by 7 bases and J by 4 bases, with 17 bases between them. The CDR3 loop spans 14 amino acids. The CDR3, as DNA: TGCGCCAGCAACCTGAAAGGGGTAGCGTACGAGCAGTACTTC. It is translated as CASNLKGVAYEQYF.

A word on this clone: This sample includes further DNA sequences coding for the same CDR3. V gene TRBV27 combines with J gene TRBJ2-1; no reliable D call. CDR3 length: 12 amino acids. Per the germline V gene, CDR1 is MNHEY and CDR2 is SMNVEV (reference sequence). Between the trimmed V and J ends, which lost 2 bases and 8 bases, there was a span of 7 bases. This CDR3 reads CASSLLGHEQFF. Here the CDR3 DNA reads TGTGCCAGCAGTTTACTGGGTCATGAGCAGTTCTTC.

Note on this clone: Other DNA variants within this sample encode the same CDR3. The V gene is TRBV27, the J gene TRBJ2-7; 9 nucleotides line up with TRBD1. The CDR3 spans 15 residues. From germline, CDR1 is MNHEY and CDR2 SMNVEV (reference sequence). J was trimmed by 3 bases and V by 2 bases; bases with no gene match: 5. CDR3 loop: CASSLRDRAFYEQYF. CDR3 coding DNA: TGTGCCAGCAGTTTACGGGACAGGGCATTCTACGAGCAGTACTTC.

The chain recombines TRBV27 with TRBJ1-1; TRBD1 matches 7 bases. V trimming: 5 bases; J trimming: 5 bases; junction bases outside the gene matches: 11. Germline V gene data show CDR1 as MNHEY and CDR2 as SMNVEV (reference sequence). CDR3 size: 15 residues. Written as DNA, the CDR3 is TGTGCCAGCAGTACCAATCCACAGGGGTGGACTGAAGCTTTCTTT. Encoded protein: CASSTNPQGWTEAFF.

The chain has TRBV11-2 and TRBJ2-5; D call uncertain. V was pared by 1 base and J by 4 bases, with 13 bases between. Germline V gene data show CDR1 as SGHAT and CDR2 as FQNNGV. The CDR3 has 15 residues. The chain's CDR3 is CASSLVNAVVETQYF. CDR3 sequence (DNA): TGTGCCAGCAGCTTAGTTAACGCGGTAGTAGAGACCCAGTACTTC.

This clone was recorded once. The chain carries TRBV10-3 and TRBJ2-7, with 7 bases fitting TRBD2. V dropped 10 bases and J dropped 5; count of bases not matched to a gene: 11. CDR1 is ENHRY and CDR2 is SYGVKD in the germline V gene. CDR3 size: 13 residues. CDR3 coding DNA: TGTGCCAGTAGTTGGCGGGAGTCGGACGAGCAGTACTTC. Residues: CASSWRESDEQYF.

The chain links TRBV7-9 to TRBJ2-7; D might be TRBD1 or TRBD2, each matching 7 bases. Trimming took 3 bases from V and 2 from J, leaving 11 bases between them. The CDR3 consists of 14 residues. Germline loops: CDR1 SEHNR, CDR2 FQNEAQ (reference sequence). In DNA form, the CDR3 reads TGTGCCAGCAGCTTTCAGGGGGGGCCCTACGAGCAGTACTTC. This sequence encodes CASSFQGGPYEQYF.

The count of this clone is one. The chain uses TRBV11-2 and TRBJ2-7; 7 positions match TRBD1. The CDR3 runs to 15 residues. Germline assignment: CDR1 SGHAT and CDR2 FQNNGV. The junction had 10 bases not matched to a gene; V was cut back by 4 bases and J by 4 bases. CDR3 region: CASSSRQGSVYEQYF. DNA of the CDR3: TGTGCCAGCAGCTCCAGACAGGGTAGCGTGTACGAGCAGTACTTC.

The chain links TRBV9 to TRBJ2-2; D possibly corresponds to TRBD2 (6 bases). This CDR3 has 16 residues. Per the germline V gene, CDR1 is SGDLS and CDR2 is YYNGEE. The V end was cut by 3 bases, the J end by 6 bases, with 18 bases between. CDR3 residues: CASSGPLGSLAGELFF. CDR3 DNA: TGTGCCAGCAGCGGCCCCCTCGGGAGTCTGGCCGGGGAGCTGTTTTTT. The full variable domain, completed using reference TRBV9 and TRBJ2-2, is DSGVTQTPKHLITATGQRVTLRCSPRSGDLSVYWYQQSLDQGLQFLIQYYNGEERAKGNILERFSAQQFPDLHSELNLSSLELGDSALYFCASSGPLGSLAGELFFGEGSRLTVL.